This T cell receptor (beta chain) was sequenced for a study of shared clonotypes between healthy human individuals. About the study: CD4 naive and CD4 memory each took three plates per donor, while CD8 naive took two and CD8 memory one. Whole-study findings and limits: Expectations were that clonotype sharing among donors would be affected by sequencing depth.

An approximately 200 ng quantity of DNA, about 30,000 T cell genomes, went into the sorted-subset replicate PCRs. TCRdb's table, derived via immunoSEQ multiplex PCR, lists solely in-frame clones and lacks some. Of around 2.5 million clones detected, 93% appear once; the ten largest clones hold 0.36%. In regard to this clone: Its antigen is not known. This same CDR3 is encoded by further DNA sequences in the sample.

The CDR3 spans 14 residues. The germline V gene has CDR1 SGHRS and CDR2 YFSETQ. Trimming took 4 bases from V and 4 from J; bases not matched to a gene: 5. The rearrangement uses TRBV5-1 and TRBJ1-1; 9 bases align to TRBD1. This TCR was recovered from a man aged 18 to 30 in good health. Some clones in this sample may be carry-over from other donors' samples. The sample taken for sequencing was naive CD4+ T cells from PBMCs. Subset given: CD45RA+ positively selected. CDR3 coding DNA: TGCGCCAGCAGCGTGGGACAGGGAGGCACTGAAGCTTTCTTT. This encodes CASSVGQGGTEAFF.